The rows below give T cell receptor beta chains drawn from one sample of a study of T-cell reconstitution after alpha-beta-depleted transplantation in children. TCRdb reprocessed the PCR reads via MiXCR and lists one record per CDR3 protein. Of about 470,000 distinct CDR3 sequences in the sample, about 45% are singletons; the top ten hold 27%. Specimen: PBMCs, collected before TCRalphabeta/CD19-depleted stem cell transplant. These receptors were obtained from a girl between 2 and 10 years old with aplastic anemia, due to receive a stem cell transplant. CDR3s include the opening cysteine and the closing phenylalanine or tryptophan. Each record gives: V gene, clone size, J gene, D gene, CDR3 DNA, CDR3 protein. D genes are given only for firm matches. For some rows the clone size is stated as once, few or many, or as a class when expanded; others skip it.

>TRBV28|NA|TRBJ2-3|TRBD1
TGTGCCAGCAGTTTATTCGGACAGGGACGCACAGATACGCAGTATTTT
CASSLFGQGRTDTQYF
>TRBV24-1|few|TRBJ2-7|NA
TGTGCCACCAGTGATTTGCTTGTTACCTACGAGCAGTACTTC
CATSDLLVTYEQYF
>TRBV20-1|NA|TRBJ1-5|NA
TGCAGTGCAAGCAGGGACGCCTACAATCAGCCCCAGCATTTT
CSASRDAYNQPQHF
>TRBV30|NA|TRBJ1-1|NA
TGTGCCTGGAGTTCCTGGGGGGTGCGGACTGAAGCTTTCTTT
CAWSSWGVRTEAFF
>TRBV12-3/TRBV12-4|few|TRBJ2-6|NA
TGTGCCAGCAGTTTCATAGGATCTGGGGCCAACGTCCTGACTTTC
CASSFIGSGANVLTF
>TRBV4-2|NA|TRBJ2-1|TRBD2
TGTGCCAGCAGCCAAGAAGGCGGCCTAGCGGGGGACAATGAGCAGTTCTTC
CASSQEGGLAGDNEQFF
>TRBV28|many|TRBJ2-7|TRBD2
TGTGCCAGCAGTAAAGCGGGAGTGATCTACGAGCAGTACTTC
CASSKAGVIYEQYF
>TRBV5-1|many|TRBJ2-7|TRBD2
TGTGCCAGCAGCCTTAGCGGGGGAAGCTCCTACGAGCAGTACTTC
CASSLSGGSSYEQYF
>TRBV24-1|NA|TRBJ2-1|TRBD1
TGTGCCACCAGTGAGAGGACAGGGGGCAGTGAGCAGTTCTTC
CATSERTGGSEQFF
>TRBV29-1|NA|TRBJ1-1|NA
TGCAGCGTTGACGGGGGCGCAAACACTGAAGCTTTCTTT
CSVDGGANTEAFF
>TRBV4-3|NA|TRBJ2-1|NA
TGCGCCAGCAGCCAAGATCGGGGGAGTCCGGAGCAGGTCTTC
CASSQDRGSPEQVF
>TRBV7-9|few|TRBJ2-7|TRBD1
TGTGCCAGCAGCGTTCGGGACAGGAACGAGCAGTACTTC
CASSVRDRNEQYF
>TRBV20-1|many|TRBJ2-5|NA
TGCAGTGCTAGAGAGGCAGGGGGGGTGAATCGGGAGACCCAGTACTTC
CSAREAGGVNRETQYF
>TRBV29-1|many|TRBJ2-7|NA
TGCAGCGTTGAGGGCCAAGCCTACGAGCAGTACTTC
CSVEGQAYEQYF